Shown below are 28 T cell receptor beta chains from a single sample sequenced in a study of blood T cells in healthy people across ages (dated by TCRdb to 2015 to 2017). Library preparation was by 5' RACE. TCRdb records Illumina HiSeq 2500 as the sequencer. The second PCR ran for about 7 to 11 cycles and used a J-beta primer mix along with a sample-barcoded 5' primer. Using fastp at Q25 and MiXCR, TCRdb reprocessed the public reads and kept productive beta chains. Here each entry gathers all rows of one CDR3 protein and keeps the most common genes and DNA. The sample contains 1.4 million or so distinct CDR3 sequences, 35% to 45% of them found a single time. In total, the top ten clones hold approximately 4% of the sample. Sequenced input: blood. These receptors came from a woman under 30 in good health.

This clonotype occurred a few times. The genes are TRBV6-5 and TRBJ2-4; the D gene is possibly TRBD1 (6 bases). The CDR3 is made up of 12 amino acids. The V end lost 2 bases, the J end lost 11 bases, and 10 bases lay between the germline ends. CDR1 is MNHEY, CDR2 SVGAGI, per germline. CDR3 protein: CASSYNRVVQYF. CDR3 nucleotides: TGTGCCAGCAGTTACAACAGGGTCGTTCAGTACTTC.

The rearrangement links TRBV6-5 to TRBJ2-5, with TRBD2 matching 13 bases. CDR1 and CDR2 from the germline V gene are MNHEY and SVGAGI. Trimming cost V 2 bases and J 11 bases; bases outside gene matches: 11. CDR3 length: 16 amino acids. The CDR3 sequence: CASSYLLAGGPNEQYF. CDR3 nucleotide sequence: TGTGCCAGCAGTTACCTACTAGCGGGGGGGCCTAATGAGCAGTACTTC.

The genes are TRBV6-4 and TRBJ2-1; no definite D call. V was pared by 5 bases and J by 7 bases, with 18 bases between. Germline lookup yields CDR1 MRHNA and CDR2 SNTAGT. This CDR3 is built from 15 residues. CDR3 in DNA: TGTGCCAGCAGTACCGGGCCGATCTTTAATAATGAGCAGTTCTTC. This translates into CASSTGPIFNNEQFF.

The rearrangement uses TRBV9 and TRBJ2-7, with 10 bases aligning to TRBD2. CDR3 size: 18 residues. V shed 0 bases and J 7 bases; nucleotides not matched to a gene: 16. The germline gives CDR1 SGDLS, CDR2 YYNGEE. The DNA for the CDR3 is TGTGCCAGCAGCGTAGGCCCCCCTAGCGGGAGAATTTACAATGAGCAGTACTTC. Residues: CASSVGPPSGRIYNEQYF.

This sequence joins TRBV5-1 and TRBJ2-1; TRBD2 is a possible D gene (5 bases). The germline V gene has CDR1 SGHRS and CDR2 YFSETQ. V lost 3 bases and J lost 3, with 13 bases in between. This CDR3 comprises 15 residues. In DNA form, the CDR3 reads TGCGCCAGCAGCTGGGCACCGGGGAGCTACAATGAGCAGTTCTTC. Its translation is CASSWAPGSYNEQFF.

This clonotype turned up a few times. This chain connects TRBV12-3 or TRBV12-4 to TRBJ2-1, with TRBD2 identical over 13 bases. The V segment lost 6 bases and the J segment 9 bases; nucleotides outside the gene matches: 8. There are 15 residues in the CDR3. The CDR3 DNA sequence: TGTGCCAGCAGCCGGACTAGCGGGAGTGCGACTGAGCAGTTCTTC. It yields the protein CASSRTSGSATEQFF.

This chain links TRBV6-2 or TRBV6-3 with TRBJ2-4; 8 nucleotides match TRBD2. CDR1 is MNHEY and CDR2 is SVGEGT in the germline V gene. Germline trimming cut 7 bases from V and 1 base from J; bases unmatched to any gene: 15. CDR3 length: 18 amino acids. The CDR3 nucleotides are TGTGCCAGCACCACGGGGACTAGAGCTGGAGGGGCCAAAAACATTCAGTACTTC. Amino acid sequence: CASTTGTRAGGAKNIQYF.

The J gene is TRBJ1-2, the V gene TRBV18; D ambiguous. Trimming took off 3 bases at V and 0 bases at J, with 8 bases between the two ends. CDR3 size: 14 residues. Germline V gene sequence: CDR1 KGHSH, CDR2 LQKENI. The CDR3 loop reads CASSPAAANYGYTF. In nucleotides, the CDR3 is TGTGCCAGCTCACCGGCGGCGGCTAACTATGGCTACACCTTC.

This clonotype showed up just a few times. The chain couples TRBV4-1 to TRBJ1-6; D is uncertain. Germline values: CDR1 MGHRA, CDR2 YSYEKL. Trimming took 5 bases from V and 10 from J, leaving 15 bases between them. This CDR3 spans 14 amino acids. This CDR3 reads CASSLDSDGSPLHF. Written as DNA, the CDR3 is TGCGCCAGCAGCTTAGACTCTGATGGCTCACCCCTCCACTTT.

About this clonotype: A much larger clone differs from this one at a single base, so this may be a read error. The chain carries TRBV7-2 and TRBJ2-7, with 7 positions matching TRBD1. Losses at the gene ends were 5 bases for V and 6 bases for J; bases not matched to a gene: 4. The germline gives CDR1 SGHTA, CDR2 FQGNSA. The CDR3 totals 12 residues. For the CDR3, the DNA is TGTGCCAGCAGCCACACAGGGGTCGAGCAGTACTTC. Amino acid sequence: CASSHTGVEQYF.

This clonotype was observed a few times. CDR3 amino acids: CSASVSGGVHEQYF. The CDR3 region has the DNA TGCAGTGCTAGTGTTAGCGGGGGAGTCCACGAGCAGTACTTC. The V call is TRBV20-1, the J call TRBJ2-7; TRBD2 matches 9 bases. V gave up 3 bases and J gave up 5 bases; unmatched junction bases: 8. CDR1 is DFQATT, CDR2 SNEGSKA, per germline (reference sequence). The CDR3 runs 14 residues.

CDR3 sequence reads: CASSLAQAGGRYEQYF. CDR3 sequence (DNA): TGTGCCAGCAGCTTAGCGCAAGCGGGGGGGAGGTACGAGCAGTACTTC. The chain joins TRBV7-9 to TRBJ2-7, with TRBD2 identical over 10 bases. Germline CDR1 is SEHNR and CDR2 is FQNEAQ (reference sequence). V trimming: 0 bases; J trimming: 4 bases; junction bases outside the gene matches: 6. The CDR3 has 16 residues.

The chain links TRBV28 to TRBJ1-1; possibly TRBD1 for D (6 bases). The length of the CDR3 is 12 residues. The germline V gene encodes CDR1 MDHEN and CDR2 SYDVKM. V was pared by 3 bases and J by 11 bases, with 13 bases between. CDR3: CASSFTRGKAFF. In DNA form, the CDR3 reads TGTGCCAGCAGTTTTACCAGGGGAAAGGCTTTCTTT.

This clonotype was counted between two and nine times. The V and J genes are TRBV4-2 and TRBJ2-7; 10 nucleotides line up with TRBD1. From germline, CDR1 is LGHNA and CDR2 YNFKEQ. The CDR3 is 15 residues long. J lost 5 bases, V lost 5 bases, and 9 bases had no gene match. The chain's CDR3 is CASSFSGTGDNEQYF. The CDR3 DNA is TGTGCCAGCAGCTTCTCCGGGACAGGGGACAACGAGCAGTACTTC.

The CDR3 is CASSYLGLRATYEQYF. The CDR3, as DNA: TGTGCCAGCAGTTACCTTGGACTGAGGGCTACCTACGAGCAGTACTTC. The rearrangement uses TRBV6-6 and TRBJ2-7; tentative D call: TRBD2 (5 bases). CDR1 is MNHNY and CDR2 is SVGAGI in the germline V gene (reference sequence). CDR3 length: 16 amino acids. With 2 bases removed from V and 2 bases from J, the gap between germline ends came to 16 bases.

The V and J genes are TRBV7-6 and TRBJ2-4; 13 bases line up with TRBD2. The J call may be mistaken, given a closer DNA end match to TRBJ2-7. Germline V gene data show CDR1 as SGHVS and CDR2 as FNYEAQ. This CDR3 is 18 amino acids long. CDR3 sequence reads: CASSLRLAGGPTAYEQYF. CDR3 nucleotide sequence: TGTGCCAGCAGCTTGAGACTAGCGGGAGGCCCTACCGCCTACGAGCAGTACTTC.

The chain joins TRBV27 to TRBJ2-5; D may correspond to TRBD1 or TRBD2 (5 bases each). This CDR3 is 15 amino acids long. Trimming left V 0 bases short and J 11 bases short, with 19 bases between. Germline CDR1 and CDR2: MNHEY and SMNVEV (reference sequence). Here the CDR3 reads CASSLSSPQRGEQYF. The CDR3 nucleotides are TGTGCCAGCAGTTTATCGTCCCCTCAGAGGGGTGAGCAGTACTTC.

The genes are TRBV6-2 or TRBV6-3 and TRBJ2-7, with 7 bases lining up with TRBD1. This CDR3 has 15 amino acids. J gave up 1 base and V 8 bases, and 11 bases lay outside the gene matches. Germline values: CDR1 MNHEY, CDR2 SVGEGT. The CDR3 DNA reads TGTGCCAGCTCTCCCGCGACAGGGACATCCTACGAGCAGTACTTC. The encoded protein is CASSPATGTSYEQYF.

This rearrangement joins TRBV14 to TRBJ1-2; D is ambiguous. Trimming took 0 bases from V and 6 from J, leaving 11 bases between them. The CDR3 has 14 amino acids. CDR1 SGHDN and CDR2 FVKESK come from the germline V gene. The CDR3 spells CASSQDMGIHGYTF. As DNA, the CDR3 is TGTGCCAGCAGCCAAGATATGGGGATCCATGGCTACACCTTC.

The rearrangement joins TRBV15 to TRBJ1-1, with TRBD1 as a possible D gene (6 bases). The germline V gene encodes CDR1 LNHNV and CDR2 YYDKDF (reference sequence). CDR3 length: 15 amino acids. V lost 0 bases to trimming and J lost 6 bases, with 14 bases between them. CDR3 in amino acids: CATSRDVTGFPEAFF. The DNA for the CDR3 is TGTGCCACCAGCAGAGATGTCACAGGGTTCCCTGAAGCTTTCTTT.

The chain employs TRBV7-9 and TRBJ2-1, with D perhaps matching TRBD1 (5 bases). This CDR3 comprises 15 residues. The V end was cut by 3 bases, the J end by 5 bases, with 14 bases between. In germline, CDR1 is SEHNR, CDR2 FQNEAQ (reference sequence). CDR3 region: CASSLPLGDNNEQFF. The CDR3 DNA is TGTGCCAGCAGCTTGCCCCTAGGGGATAACAATGAGCAGTTCTTC. Drawing the rest from reference TRBV7-9 and TRBJ2-1, the complete variable domain is DTGVSQNPRHKITKRGQNVTFRCDPISEHNRLYWYRQTLGQGPEFLTYFQNEAQLEKSRLLSDRFSAERPKGSFSTLEIQRTEQGDSAMYLCASSLPLGDNNEQFFGPGTRLTVL.

This clonotype showed up just a few times. This chain uses TRBV6-6 with TRBJ1-2; 9 nucleotides line up with TRBD1. V lost 4 bases to trimming and J lost 4 bases; unmatched junction nucleotides: 4. CDR3 size: 14 residues. Per the germline V gene, CDR1 is MNHNY and CDR2 is SVGAGI (reference sequence). The CDR3 sequence: CASSSVQGAYGYTF. The CDR3 bases are TGTGCCAGCAGTTCTGTACAGGGGGCCTATGGCTACACCTTC.

This clonotype has a handful of counts. Here the CDR3 DNA reads TGTGCCAGCAGCAACTCGGGGCAGGGCTACTATGGCTACACCTTC. Protein: CASSNSGQGYYGYTF. V is TRBV21-1 and J is TRBJ1-2; the table names TRBD1, a call not compared with the DNA. TRBV21-1 is given as a pseudogene. This CDR3 is built from 15 residues.

This clonotype was counted once. V gene TRBV6-2 or TRBV6-3 combines with J gene TRBJ2-5; 8 nucleotides line up with TRBD2. The V gene end was trimmed by 0 bases and the J gene end by 5 bases; junction bases not matched to a gene: 8. Germline values: CDR1 MNHEY, CDR2 SVGEGT. The CDR3 is 16 amino acids. As DNA, the CDR3 is TGTGCCAGCAGTTACTCTGCCAGCGGGAGAAAGGAGACCCAGTACTTC. Its protein product is CASSYSASGRKETQYF.

The chain uses TRBV7-2 and TRBJ2-4; possibly TRBD1 or TRBD2 for D (5 bases each). The J call could be wrong; TRBJ2-7 is a better fit for the DNA end. The germline V gene encodes CDR1 SGHTA and CDR2 FQGNSA. CDR3 length: 15 residues. The CDR3 coding sequence is TGTGCCAGCAGCTTAGTGCCAGGGAGAGACTACGAGCAGTACTTC. Translation: CASSLVPGRDYEQYF.

The genes are TRBV12-3 or TRBV12-4 and TRBJ2-7, with TRBD2 matching 8 bases. The CDR3 extends over 19 amino acids. The junction had 18 bases not matched to a gene; V was cut back by 4 bases and J by 1 base. The CDR3 region has the DNA TGTGCCAGCAGTTGGGGCCTCACTAGCGGCAGGGCCTTTTCCTACGAGCAGTACTTC. Its translation is CASSWGLTSGRAFSYEQYF.

This clonotype has more than one count but fewer than ten. This chain connects TRBV7-2 to TRBJ2-7; 13 positions match TRBD2. J was trimmed by 7 bases and V by 2 bases; bases with no gene match: 5. CDR3 length: 15 amino acids. The V gene's germline CDR1 is SGHTA and CDR2 FQGNSA. For the CDR3, the DNA is TGTGCCAGCAGCTTAAGGGGGGGACTAGCGGGGGAGCAGTACTTC. It translates to CASSLRGGLAGEQYF.

The rearrangement uses TRBV7-8 and TRBJ1-1, with D hard to call. Germline V gene sequence: CDR1 SGHVS, CDR2 FQNEAQ. V lost 5 bases and J lost 3, with 13 bases in between. The CDR3 is 14 residues long. The CDR3 loop is CASSPNGRDTEAFF. The CDR3 DNA reads TGTGCCAGCAGCCCAAACGGTCGGGACACTGAAGCTTTCTTT.